A single sample is the source of the 6 T cell receptor beta chains below, sequenced in a study of blood T cell repertoires in COVID-19. Clones were sequenced by immunoSEQ multiplex PCR, and TCRdb holds only the in-frame ones, with some missing. The data contain about 130,000 clones, about 87% of them singletons. The specimen was peripheral blood. These receptors were collected from a man aged 50 to 60 with acute or convalescent COVID-19.

In nucleotides, the CDR3 is TGTGCCAGCAGCTCGAACCGGGACAGGGGATATGGCTACACCTTC. Amino acids: CASSSNRDRGYGYTF. The chain carries TRBV7-9 and TRBJ1-2, with 10 bases matching TRBD1. CDR3 length equals 15 residues. V shed 4 bases, J shed 5 bases, and the junction held 7 bases outside the gene matches. Per germline, CDR1 SEHNR and CDR2 FQNEAQ (reference sequence).

This rearrangement joins TRBV5-8 to TRBJ2-3; D is unclear. CDR1 SGHTS and CDR2 YDEGEE come from the germline V gene. Trimming left V 2 bases short and J 1 base short, with 5 bases between. CDR3 length: 13 amino acids. The CDR3 nucleotides are TGTGCCAGCAGCTTCCTTCGCACAGATACGCAGTATTTT. It translates to CASSFLRTDTQYF. Looking up the rest from reference TRBV5-8 and TRBJ2-3 gives the full variable domain: EAGVTQSPTHLIKTRGQQATLRCSPISGHTSVYWYQQALGLGLQFLLWYDEGEERNRGNFPPRFSGRQFPNYSSELNVNALELEDSALYLCASSFLRTDTQYFGPGTRLTVL.

J is TRBJ1-3 and V is TRBV9; 9 bases fit TRBD1. CDR3 length equals 18 residues. The V and J ends lost 0 bases and 4 bases, in that order; junction bases with no gene match: 11. Germline CDR1 and CDR2: SGDLS and YYNGEE. In DNA form, the CDR3 reads TGTGCCAGCAGCGTAGTAGCGGGACAGGGTAGGTCCGGAAACACCATATATTTT. Protein: CASSVVAGQGRSGNTIYF.

The chain couples TRBV2 to TRBJ1-6; 8 positions agree with TRBD1. J gave up 5 bases and V 0 bases, and 6 bases lay outside the gene matches. The germline gives CDR1 SNHLY, CDR2 FYNNEI. The CDR3 extends over 17 amino acids. As DNA, the CDR3 is TGTGCCAGCAGTGAAGCTTCTGGACAGGGTAATAATTCACCCCTCCACTTT. This encodes CASSEASGQGNNSPLHF.

This chain links TRBV5-4 with TRBJ1-6; TRBD1 might be the D (5 bases). The CDR3 is 14 amino acids. CDR1 and CDR2 (germline): SGHNT, YYREEE (reference sequence). The ends were cut back, 0 bases at V and 9 bases at J, with 10 bases in the middle. The CDR3 DNA is TGTGCCAGCAGCTTGGGGGGGGGAGGTTCACCCCTCCACTTT. The encoded protein is CASSLGGGGSPLHF.

This clone was seen a single time. The gene calls are TRBV7-9 and TRBJ2-1; a possible D gene is TRBD2 (5 bases). Trimming shortened V by 2 bases and J by 1 base, and 9 bases separated the two germline ends. Germline V gives CDR1 SEHNR, CDR2 FQNEAQ (reference sequence). This CDR3 has 15 amino acids. The CDR3 here is CASSLSRLSYNEQFF. The CDR3 DNA sequence: TGTGCCAGCAGCTTAAGCAGACTATCCTACAATGAGCAGTTCTTC.